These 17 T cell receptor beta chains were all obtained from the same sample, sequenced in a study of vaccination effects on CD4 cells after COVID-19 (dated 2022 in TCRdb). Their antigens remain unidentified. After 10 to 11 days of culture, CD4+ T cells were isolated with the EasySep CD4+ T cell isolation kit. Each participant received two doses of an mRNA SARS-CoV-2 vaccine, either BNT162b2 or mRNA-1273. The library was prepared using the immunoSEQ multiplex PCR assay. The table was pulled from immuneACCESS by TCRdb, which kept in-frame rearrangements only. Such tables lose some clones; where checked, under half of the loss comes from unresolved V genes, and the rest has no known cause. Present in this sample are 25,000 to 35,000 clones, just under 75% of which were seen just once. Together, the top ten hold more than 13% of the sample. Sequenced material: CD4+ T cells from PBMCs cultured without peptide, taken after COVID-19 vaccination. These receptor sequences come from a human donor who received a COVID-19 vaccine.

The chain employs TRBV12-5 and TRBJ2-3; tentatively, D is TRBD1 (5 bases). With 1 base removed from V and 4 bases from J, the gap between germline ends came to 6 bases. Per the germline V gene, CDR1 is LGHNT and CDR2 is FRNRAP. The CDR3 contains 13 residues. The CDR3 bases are TGTGCTAGTGGTTTGGCAGGGCCAGATACGCAGTATTTT. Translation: CASGLAGPDTQYF.

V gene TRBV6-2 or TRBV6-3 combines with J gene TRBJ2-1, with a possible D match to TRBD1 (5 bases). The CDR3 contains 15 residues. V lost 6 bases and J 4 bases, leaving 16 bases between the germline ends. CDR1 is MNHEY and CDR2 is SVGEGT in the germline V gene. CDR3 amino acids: CASSKGSSSYNEQFF. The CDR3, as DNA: TGTGCCAGCAGCAAGGGGTCCTCATCATACAATGAGCAGTTCTTC.

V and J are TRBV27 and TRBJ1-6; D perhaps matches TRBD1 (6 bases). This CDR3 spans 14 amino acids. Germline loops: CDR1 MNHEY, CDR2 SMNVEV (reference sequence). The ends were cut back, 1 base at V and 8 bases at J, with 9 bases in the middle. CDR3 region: CASSLYRDYSPLHF. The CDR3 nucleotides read TGTGCCAGCAGTTTATACAGGGATTATTCACCCCTCCACTTT.

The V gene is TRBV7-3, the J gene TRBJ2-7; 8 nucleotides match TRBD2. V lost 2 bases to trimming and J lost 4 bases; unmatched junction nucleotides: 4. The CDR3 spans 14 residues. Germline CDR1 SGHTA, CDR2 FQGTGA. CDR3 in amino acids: CASSLAGGPYEQYF. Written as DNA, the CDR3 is TGTGCCAGCAGCTTAGCGGGGGGCCCTTACGAGCAGTACTTC.

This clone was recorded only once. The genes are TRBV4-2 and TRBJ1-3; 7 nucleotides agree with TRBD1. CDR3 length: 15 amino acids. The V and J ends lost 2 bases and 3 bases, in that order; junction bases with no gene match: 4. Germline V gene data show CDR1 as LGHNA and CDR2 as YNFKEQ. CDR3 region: CASSQSDRDGNTIYF. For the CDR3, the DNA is TGTGCCAGCAGCCAATCCGACAGGGATGGAAACACCATATATTTT.

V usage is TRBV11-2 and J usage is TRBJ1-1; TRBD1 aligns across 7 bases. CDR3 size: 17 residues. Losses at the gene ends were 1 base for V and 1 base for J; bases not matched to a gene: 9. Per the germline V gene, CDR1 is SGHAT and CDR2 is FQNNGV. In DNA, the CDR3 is TGTGCCAGCAGCTTAGTGGCAGGGGGATTCGGGAACACTGAAGCTTTCTTT. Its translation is CASSLVAGGFGNTEAFF.

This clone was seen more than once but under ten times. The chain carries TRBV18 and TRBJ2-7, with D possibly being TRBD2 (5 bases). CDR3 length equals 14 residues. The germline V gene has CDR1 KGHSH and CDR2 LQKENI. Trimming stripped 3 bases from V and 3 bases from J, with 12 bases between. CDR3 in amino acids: CASSPDYNGYEQYF. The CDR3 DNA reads TGTGCCAGCTCACCTGACTACAACGGCTACGAGCAGTACTTC.

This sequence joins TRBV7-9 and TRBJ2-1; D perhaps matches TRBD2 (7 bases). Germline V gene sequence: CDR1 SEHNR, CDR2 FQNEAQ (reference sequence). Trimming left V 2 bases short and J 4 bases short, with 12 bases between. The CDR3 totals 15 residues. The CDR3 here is CASSLRGGRYNEQFF. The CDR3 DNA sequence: TGTGCCAGCAGCTTAAGGGGGGGCCGATACAATGAGCAGTTCTTC.

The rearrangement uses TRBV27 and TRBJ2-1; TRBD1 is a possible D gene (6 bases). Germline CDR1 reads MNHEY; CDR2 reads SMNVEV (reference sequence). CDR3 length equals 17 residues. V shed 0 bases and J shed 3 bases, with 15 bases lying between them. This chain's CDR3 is CASSLSGHRRNYNEQFF. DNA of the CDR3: TGTGCCAGCAGTTTATCGGGACACCGTAGGAACTACAATGAGCAGTTCTTC.

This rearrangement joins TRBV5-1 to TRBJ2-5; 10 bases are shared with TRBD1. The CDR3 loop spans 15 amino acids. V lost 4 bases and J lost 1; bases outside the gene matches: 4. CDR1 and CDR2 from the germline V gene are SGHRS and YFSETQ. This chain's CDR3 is CASSQRDRGQETQYF. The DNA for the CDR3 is TGCGCCAGCAGCCAAAGGGACAGGGGCCAAGAGACCCAGTACTTC.

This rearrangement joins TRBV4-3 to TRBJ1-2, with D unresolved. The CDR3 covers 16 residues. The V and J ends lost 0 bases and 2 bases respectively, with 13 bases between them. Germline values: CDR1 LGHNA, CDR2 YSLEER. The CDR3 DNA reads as TGCGCCAGCAGCCAAGAGTTGCGAAGAAACAACTATGGCTACACCTTC. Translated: CASSQELRRNNYGYTF.

The CDR3 loop is CASSFWTHATNEKLFF. In DNA, the CDR3 is TGCGCCAGCAGCTTTTGGACACACGCAACTAATGAAAAACTGTTTTTT. This chain uses TRBV5-1 with TRBJ1-4, with D possibly being TRBD1 (5 bases). The germline V gene has CDR1 SGHRS and CDR2 YFSETQ. The CDR3 is made up of 16 amino acids. V was shortened by 2 bases and J by 0 bases, with 11 bases between the two germline ends.

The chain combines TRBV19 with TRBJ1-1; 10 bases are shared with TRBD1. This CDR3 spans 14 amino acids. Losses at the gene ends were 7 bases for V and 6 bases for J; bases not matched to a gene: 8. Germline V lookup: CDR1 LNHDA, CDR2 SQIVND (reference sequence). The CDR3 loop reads CASNDRGRISEAFF. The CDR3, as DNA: TGTGCCAGTAACGACAGGGGGCGAATTTCTGAAGCTTTCTTT.

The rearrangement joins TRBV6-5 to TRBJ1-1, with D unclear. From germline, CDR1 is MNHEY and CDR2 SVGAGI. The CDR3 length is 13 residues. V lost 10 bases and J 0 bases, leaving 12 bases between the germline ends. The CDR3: CATIDLLNTEAFF. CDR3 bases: TGTGCCACCATCGACCTTTTGAACACTGAAGCTTTCTTT.

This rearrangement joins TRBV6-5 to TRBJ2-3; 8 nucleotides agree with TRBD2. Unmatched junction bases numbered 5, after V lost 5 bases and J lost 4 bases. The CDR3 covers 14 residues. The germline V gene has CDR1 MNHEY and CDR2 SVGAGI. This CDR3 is CASSRTSTSDTQYF. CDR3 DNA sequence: TGTGCCAGCAGTCGGACTAGCACCTCAGATACGCAGTATTTT.

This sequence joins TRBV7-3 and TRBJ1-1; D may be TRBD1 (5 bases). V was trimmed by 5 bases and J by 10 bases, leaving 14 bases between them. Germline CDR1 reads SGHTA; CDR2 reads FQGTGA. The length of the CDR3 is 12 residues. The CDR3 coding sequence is TGTGCCAGCAGCCAAAGCAGGGTTTCAGCTTTCTTT. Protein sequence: CASSQSRVSAFF.

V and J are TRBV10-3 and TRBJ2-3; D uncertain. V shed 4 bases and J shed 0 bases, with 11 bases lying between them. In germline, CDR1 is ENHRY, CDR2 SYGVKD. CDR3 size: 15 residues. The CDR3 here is CAISGNGLSTDTQYF. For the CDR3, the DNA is TGTGCCATCAGTGGAAATGGCCTTAGCACAGATACGCAGTATTTT.